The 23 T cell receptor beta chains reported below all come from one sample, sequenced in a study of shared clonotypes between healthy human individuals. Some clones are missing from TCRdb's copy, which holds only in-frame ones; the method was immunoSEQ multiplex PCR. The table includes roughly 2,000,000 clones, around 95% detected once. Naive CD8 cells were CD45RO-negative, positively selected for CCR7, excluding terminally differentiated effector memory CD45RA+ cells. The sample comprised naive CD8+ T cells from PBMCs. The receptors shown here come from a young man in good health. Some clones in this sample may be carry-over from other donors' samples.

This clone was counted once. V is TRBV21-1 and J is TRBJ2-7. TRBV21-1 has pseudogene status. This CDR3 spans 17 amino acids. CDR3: CASSKVNPAPISYEQYF. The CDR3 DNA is TGTGCCAGCAGCAAAGTAAATCCAGCCCCCATCTCCTACGAGCAGTACTTC.

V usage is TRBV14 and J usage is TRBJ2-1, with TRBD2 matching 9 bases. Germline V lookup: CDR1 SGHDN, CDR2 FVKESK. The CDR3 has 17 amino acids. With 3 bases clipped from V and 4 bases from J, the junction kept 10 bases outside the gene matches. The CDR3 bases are TGTGCCAGCAGCCATCGTCCGGGACTAGCATTATACAATGAGCAGTTCTTC. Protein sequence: CASSHRPGLALYNEQFF.

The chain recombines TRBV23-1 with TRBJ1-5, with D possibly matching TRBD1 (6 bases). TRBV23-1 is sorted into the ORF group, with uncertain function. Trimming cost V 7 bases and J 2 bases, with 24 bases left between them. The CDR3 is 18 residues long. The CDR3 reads CASTRRGGLLFGNQPQHF. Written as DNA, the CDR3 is TGCGCCAGCACCCGAAGGGGGGGATTACTCTTTGGCAATCAGCCCCAGCATTTT.

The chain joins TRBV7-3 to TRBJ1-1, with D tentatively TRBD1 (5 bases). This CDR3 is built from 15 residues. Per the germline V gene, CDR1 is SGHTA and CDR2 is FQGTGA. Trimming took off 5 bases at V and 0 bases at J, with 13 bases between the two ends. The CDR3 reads CASSPIGGMNTEAFF. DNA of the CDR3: TGTGCCAGCAGCCCGATCGGGGGAATGAACACTGAAGCTTTCTTT. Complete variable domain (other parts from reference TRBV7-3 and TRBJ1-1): GAGVSQTPSNKVTEKGKYVELRCDPISGHTALYWYRQSLGQGPEFLIYFQGTGAADDSGLPNDRFFAVRPEGSVSTLKIQRTERGDSAVYLCASSPIGGMNTEAFFGQGTRLTVV.

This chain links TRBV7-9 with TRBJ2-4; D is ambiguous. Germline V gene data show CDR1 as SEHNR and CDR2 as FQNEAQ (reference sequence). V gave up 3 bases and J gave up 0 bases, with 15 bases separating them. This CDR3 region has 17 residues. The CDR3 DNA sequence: TGTGCCAGCAGCTTGGCCGCCCCCACGCTAGCCAAAAACATTCAGTACTTC. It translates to CASSLAAPTLAKNIQYF.

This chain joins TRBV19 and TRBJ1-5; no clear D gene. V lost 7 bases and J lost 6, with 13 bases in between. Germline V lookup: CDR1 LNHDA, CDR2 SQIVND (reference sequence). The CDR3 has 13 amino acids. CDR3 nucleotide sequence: TGTGCCAGTACCCCCCTATCGGGTCAGCCCCAGCATTTT. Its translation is CASTPLSGQPQHF.

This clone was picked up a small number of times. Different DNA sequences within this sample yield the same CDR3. The CDR3 region is CASSYSTGSEAFF. The DNA of the CDR3 is TGTGCCAGCAGTTACTCGACGGGTAGTGAAGCTTTCTTT. The J gene is TRBJ1-1, the V gene TRBV6-5; no firm D call. Trimming left V 0 bases short and J 7 bases short, with 9 bases between. This CDR3 is 13 amino acids long. Germline CDR1 and CDR2: MNHEY and SVGAGI.

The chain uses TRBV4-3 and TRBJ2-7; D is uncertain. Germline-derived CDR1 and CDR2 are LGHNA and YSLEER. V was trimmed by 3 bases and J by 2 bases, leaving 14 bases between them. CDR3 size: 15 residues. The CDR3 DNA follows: TGCGCCAGCAGCCAGATAACGACCACAACCTACGAGCAGTACTTC. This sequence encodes CASSQITTTTYEQYF.

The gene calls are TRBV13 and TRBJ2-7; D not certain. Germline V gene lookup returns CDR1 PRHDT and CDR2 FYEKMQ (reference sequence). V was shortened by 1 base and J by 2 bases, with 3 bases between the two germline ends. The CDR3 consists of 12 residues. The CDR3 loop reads CASSLAPYEQYF. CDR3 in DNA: TGTGCCAGCAGCTTAGCCCCCTACGAGCAGTACTTC.

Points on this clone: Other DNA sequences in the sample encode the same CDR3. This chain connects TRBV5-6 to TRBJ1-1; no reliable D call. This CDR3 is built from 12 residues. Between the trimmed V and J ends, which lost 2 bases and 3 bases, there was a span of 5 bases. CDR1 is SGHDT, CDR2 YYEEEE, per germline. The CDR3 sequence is CASSLWDTEAFF. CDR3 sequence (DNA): TGTGCCAGCAGCTTATGGGACACTGAAGCTTTCTTT. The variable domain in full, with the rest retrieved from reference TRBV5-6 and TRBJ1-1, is DAGVTQSPTHLIKTRGQQVTLRCSPKSGHDTVSWYQQALGQGPQFIFQYYEEEERQRGNFPDRFSGHQFPNYSSELNVNALLLGDSALYLCASSLWDTEAFFGQGTRLTVV.

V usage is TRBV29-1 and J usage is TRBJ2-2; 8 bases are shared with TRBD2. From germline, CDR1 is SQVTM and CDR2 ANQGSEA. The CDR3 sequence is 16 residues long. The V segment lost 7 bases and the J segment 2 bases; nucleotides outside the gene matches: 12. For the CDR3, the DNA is TGCAGCGCCCGGGGGGGAGCGGGTGTAAACACCGGGGAGCTGTTTTTT. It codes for CSARGGAGVNTGELFF.

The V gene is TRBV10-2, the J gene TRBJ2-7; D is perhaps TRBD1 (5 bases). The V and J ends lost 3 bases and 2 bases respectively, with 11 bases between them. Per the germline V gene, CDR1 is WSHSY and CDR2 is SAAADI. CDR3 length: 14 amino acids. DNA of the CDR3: TGCGCCAGCAGTGATGGTCTAGGGGCCTACGAGCAGTACTTC. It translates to CASSDGLGAYEQYF.

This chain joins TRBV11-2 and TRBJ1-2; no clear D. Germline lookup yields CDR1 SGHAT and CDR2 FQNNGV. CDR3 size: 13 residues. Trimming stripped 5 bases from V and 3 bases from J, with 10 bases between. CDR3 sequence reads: CASSPRGDYGYTF. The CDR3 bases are TGTGCCAGCAGCCCCCGCGGAGACTATGGCTACACCTTC.

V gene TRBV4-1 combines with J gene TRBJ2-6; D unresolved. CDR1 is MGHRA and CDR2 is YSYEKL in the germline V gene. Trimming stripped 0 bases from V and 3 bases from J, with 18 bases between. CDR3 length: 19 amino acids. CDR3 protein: CASSQDPEASYNGANVLTF. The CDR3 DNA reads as TGCGCCAGCAGCCAAGATCCAGAGGCTAGTTATAATGGGGCCAACGTCCTGACTTTC.

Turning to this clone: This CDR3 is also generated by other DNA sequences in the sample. CDR3 sequence: CSVGGLGYTF. CDR3 bases: TGCAGCGTTGGAGGCCTTGGCTACACCTTC. This chain uses TRBV29-1 with TRBJ1-2; D unclear. In germline, CDR1 is SQVTM, CDR2 ANQGSEA. Trimming removed 4 bases from V and 7 bases from J, with 7 bases in between. This CDR3 contains 10 residues.

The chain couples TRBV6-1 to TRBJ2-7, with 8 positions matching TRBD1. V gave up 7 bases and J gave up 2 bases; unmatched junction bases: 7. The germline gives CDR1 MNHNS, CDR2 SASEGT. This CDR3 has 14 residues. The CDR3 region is CASKDRVRTYEQYF. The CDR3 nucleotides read TGTGCCAGCAAGGACAGGGTAAGGACCTACGAGCAGTACTTC.

CDR3 bases: TGTGCCAGCAGTGGGGGACAGGGCCTCTACGAGCAGTACTTC. Translated: CASSGGQGLYEQYF. The chain has TRBV2 and TRBJ2-7; 9 bases line up with TRBD1. Germline V gives CDR1 SNHLY, CDR2 FYNNEI. The CDR3 covers 14 residues. V lost 4 bases, J lost 3 bases, and 4 bases stayed unmatched.

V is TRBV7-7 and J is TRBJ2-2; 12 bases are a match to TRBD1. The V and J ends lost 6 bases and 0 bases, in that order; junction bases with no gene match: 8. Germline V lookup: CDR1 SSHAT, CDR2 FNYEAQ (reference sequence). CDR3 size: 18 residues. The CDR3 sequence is CASRPGTGGEANTGELFF. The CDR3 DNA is TGTGCCAGCAGACCCGGGACAGGGGGCGAGGCGAACACCGGGGAGCTGTTTTTT.

The CDR3 coding sequence is TGTGCCAGCAGCGTGCTCCCTCTTTTTACTCAAGAGACCCAGTACTTC. This gives the protein CASSVLPLFTQETQYF. The rearrangement links TRBV7-6 to TRBJ2-5; D remains ambiguous. Germline V gene data show CDR1 as SGHVS and CDR2 as FNYEAQ. The CDR3 contains 16 residues. V dropped 5 bases and J dropped 2 bases, with 18 bases sitting between them.

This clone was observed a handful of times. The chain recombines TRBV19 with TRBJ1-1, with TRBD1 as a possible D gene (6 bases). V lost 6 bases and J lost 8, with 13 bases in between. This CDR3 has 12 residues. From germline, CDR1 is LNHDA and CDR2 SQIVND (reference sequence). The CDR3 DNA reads TGTGCCAGTAGCCTCCGTCAGGGGGAAGCTTTCTTT. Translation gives CASSLRQGEAFF.

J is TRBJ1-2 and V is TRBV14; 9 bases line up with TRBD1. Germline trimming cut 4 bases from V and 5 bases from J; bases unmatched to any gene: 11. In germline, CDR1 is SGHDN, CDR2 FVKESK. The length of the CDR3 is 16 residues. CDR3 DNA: TGTGCCAGCAGCCGGGTGTGGACAGGGGATTCATATGGCTACACCTTC. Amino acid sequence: CASSRVWTGDSYGYTF.

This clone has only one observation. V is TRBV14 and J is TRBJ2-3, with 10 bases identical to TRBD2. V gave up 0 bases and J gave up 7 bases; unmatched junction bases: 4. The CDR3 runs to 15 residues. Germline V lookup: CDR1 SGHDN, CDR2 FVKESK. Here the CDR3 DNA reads TGTGCCAGCAGCCAAGAGGTAGCGGGAGGATATACGCAGTATTTT. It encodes CASSQEVAGGYTQYF.

In DNA form, the CDR3 reads TGTGCCAGCAGTTTATGGGCAGGGGGCCTGGGCACTGAAGCTTTCTTT. It is translated as CASSLWAGGLGTEAFF. The chain carries TRBV27 and TRBJ1-1; 8 bases match TRBD1. V lost 1 base, J lost 4 bases, and 8 bases stayed unmatched. CDR1 is MNHEY and CDR2 is SMNVEV in the germline V gene (reference sequence). The CDR3 length is 16 residues.